One sample yielded the 32 T cell receptor beta chains listed below, sequenced in a study of shared clonotypes between healthy human individuals. Libraries were prepared by immunoSEQ multiplex PCR; TCRdb keeps only in-frame clonotypes and omits some of them. The data hold roughly 2,300,000 clones, with 85% to 95% observed a single time. The sample taken for sequencing was naive CD4+ T cells from PBMCs. Subset given: CD45RA+ positively selected. The receptors originated from a man aged 18 to 30 in good health. Some clones in this sample may be carry-over from other donors' samples.

The genes are TRBV5-1 and TRBJ1-2; unclear D gene. CDR3 size: 15 residues. V was trimmed by 0 bases and J by 8 bases, leaving 17 bases between them. Germline V gives CDR1 SGHRS, CDR2 YFSETQ. The CDR3: CASSLEVMRQDGYTF. CDR3 coding DNA: TGCGCCAGCAGCTTGGAAGTCATGAGGCAGGACGGCTACACCTTC.

The count of this clone is one. In the same sample, other DNA sequences code for this CDR3. J is TRBJ2-3 and V is TRBV19; tentative D call: TRBD1 (7 bases). Trimming removed 3 bases at V and 1 base at J, with 8 bases between. The germline CDR1 and CDR2 sequences are LNHDA and SQIVND (reference sequence). This CDR3 has 14 amino acids. The CDR3 sequence: CASSIRGGTDTQYF. The CDR3 coding sequence is TGTGCCAGTAGTATCAGGGGGGGCACAGATACGCAGTATTTT.

The rearrangement uses TRBV5-4 and TRBJ2-5; D is unclear. Germline assignment: CDR1 SGHNT and CDR2 YYREEE (reference sequence). V dropped 1 base and J dropped 4 bases, with 11 bases sitting between them. CDR3 length: 14 residues. CDR3 in DNA: TGTGCCAGCAGCTTGAGGACGAGATTAGAGACCCAGTACTTC. It codes for CASSLRTRLETQYF.

The CDR3 reads CASSYDWGRGEQFF. CDR3 in DNA: TGTGCCAGCAGTTACGATTGGGGCCGGGGTGAGCAGTTCTTC. The chain couples TRBV6-5 to TRBJ2-1; D is perhaps TRBD1 or TRBD2 (5 bases each). This CDR3 region has 14 residues. Germline V gene lookup returns CDR1 MNHEY and CDR2 SVGAGI. Trimming pared 2 bases from V and 9 bases from J, leaving 14 bases between.

The V and J genes are TRBV7-2 and TRBJ2-7; a possible D gene is TRBD1 (5 bases). V was pared by 5 bases and J by 2 bases, with 10 bases between. This CDR3 has 13 residues. CDR1 SGHTA and CDR2 FQGNSA come from the germline V gene. The CDR3 DNA sequence: TGTGCCAGCAGCAACTGGGGCCCCTACGAGCAGTACTTC. Translation: CASSNWGPYEQYF.

The chain carries TRBV6-5 and TRBJ2-7; 7 bases are shared with TRBD2. Trimming at V came to 0 bases and at J to 3 bases, leaving 5 bases not matched to a gene. The germline V gene encodes CDR1 MNHEY and CDR2 SVGAGI. The CDR3 covers 15 residues. The CDR3 region has the DNA TGTGCCAGCAGTTACTCCGGGGCGGGGGACTACGAGCAGTACTTC. Translating gives CASSYSGAGDYEQYF.

This rearrangement joins TRBV27 to TRBJ1-4, with a possible D match to TRBD1 (5 bases). Germline lookup yields CDR1 MNHEY and CDR2 SMNVEV (reference sequence). V was pared by 5 bases and J by 3 bases, with 13 bases between. This CDR3 has 15 residues. DNA for the CDR3: TGTGCCAGCAGTCCTTGGGGCAGGCCTAATGAAAAACTGTTTTTT. Its translation is CASSPWGRPNEKLFF. The whole variable domain, remainder taken from reference TRBV27 and TRBJ1-4, is EAQVTQNPRYLITVTGKKLTVTCSQNMNHEYMSWYRQDPGLGLRQIYYSMNVEVTDKGDVPEGYKVSRKEKRNFPLILESPSPNQTSLYFCASSPWGRPNEKLFFGSGTQLSVL.

J is TRBJ2-2 and V is TRBV6-6; D not certain. Germline CDR1 is MNHNY and CDR2 is SVGAGI (reference sequence). V lost 5 bases and J lost 8, with 9 bases in between. The CDR3 length is 12 residues. Written as DNA, the CDR3 is TGTGCCAGCAGTGTTCAGAAGGGGGAGCTGTTTTTT. The encoded protein is CASSVQKGELFF.

The rearrangement links TRBV5-1 to TRBJ1-1, with a weak D call TRBD1 (5 bases). Trimming shortened V by 1 base and J by 7 bases, and 23 bases separated the two germline ends. Germline V gene sequence: CDR1 SGHRS, CDR2 YFSETQ. The CDR3 has 17 amino acids. The DNA for the CDR3 is TGCGCCAGCAGCTTGAATGCAGGGTTAGCTGGCACTGGTGAAGCTTTCTTT. It specifies CASSLNAGLAGTGEAFF. The variable domain in full, completed from reference TRBV5-1 and TRBJ1-1, reads KAGVTQTPRYLIKTRGQQVTLSCSPISGHRSVSWYQQTPGQGLQFLFEYFSETQRNKGNFPGRFSGRQFSNSRSEMNVSTLELGDSALYLCASSLNAGLAGTGEAFFGQGTRLTVV.

Concerning this clone itself: The sample contains more than one DNA sequence encoding this CDR3. V and J are TRBV7-2 and TRBJ2-5; D unclear. V gave up 5 bases and J gave up 1 base, with 5 bases separating them. This CDR3 contains 12 residues. Germline V lookup: CDR1 SGHTA, CDR2 FQGNSA. CDR3 loop: CASSPFQETQYF. Here the CDR3 DNA reads TGTGCCAGCAGCCCCTTCCAAGAGACCCAGTACTTC. The whole variable domain, remainder taken from reference TRBV7-2 and TRBJ2-5, is GAGVSQSPSNKVTEKGKDVELRCDPISGHTALYWYRQSLGQGLEFLIYFQGNSAPDKSGLPSDRFSAERTGGSVSTLTIQRTQQEDSAVYLCASSPFQETQYFGPGTRLLVL.

The rearrangement uses TRBV6-1 and TRBJ2-3; 7 bases are a match to TRBD1. Germline CDR1 MNHNS, CDR2 SASEGT. V was clipped by 6 bases and J by 0 bases; unmatched bases: 6. This CDR3 region has 15 residues. As DNA, the CDR3 is TGTGCCAGCAGCGACACAGGGGCCAGCACAGATACGCAGTATTTT. Protein sequence: CASSDTGASTDTQYF.

The chain couples TRBV9 to TRBJ2-1; 9 positions match TRBD2. The germline V gene has CDR1 SGDLS and CDR2 YYNGEE. The CDR3 totals 16 residues. V shed 4 bases, J shed 2 bases, and the junction held 7 bases outside the gene matches. CDR3 DNA: TGTGCCAGCAGCCCGTATAGCGGGGGAACCTACAATGAGCAGTTCTTC. Its translation: CASSPYSGGTYNEQFF. The complete variable domain, with remaining parts taken from reference TRBV9 and TRBJ2-1, reads DSGVTQTPKHLITATGQRVTLRCSPRSGDLSVYWYQQSLDQGLQFLIQYYNGEERAKGNILERFSAQQFPDLHSELNLSSLELGDSALYFCASSPYSGGTYNEQFFGPGTRLTVL.

J is TRBJ2-2 and V is TRBV5-4; 8 bases agree with TRBD1. V lost 0 bases to trimming and J lost 6 bases; unmatched junction nucleotides: 10. From germline, CDR1 is SGHNT and CDR2 YYREEE (reference sequence). This CDR3 has 17 residues. CDR3 sequence: CASSLGGLQGAAGELFF. In nucleotides, the CDR3 is TGTGCCAGCAGCTTGGGTGGATTGCAGGGGGCTGCCGGGGAGCTGTTTTTT.

This clone was detected only a few times. The chain carries TRBV18 and TRBJ1-1, with D perhaps matching TRBD1 (5 bases). The CDR3 extends over 12 amino acids. Germline V gene lookup returns CDR1 KGHSH and CDR2 LQKENI. The V end was cut by 3 bases, the J end by 11 bases, with 13 bases between. The CDR3 DNA reads as TGTGCCAGCTCACCCAGGGTATTAGCGGCTTTCTTT. The encoded protein is CASSPRVLAAFF. Filled out from reference TRBV18 and TRBJ1-1, the complete variable domain reads NAGVMQNPRHLVRRRGQEARLRCSPMKGHSHVYWYRQLPEEGLKFMVYLQKENIIDESGMPKERFSAEFPKEGPSILRIQQVVRGDSAAYFCASSPRVLAAFFGQGTRLTVV.

The CDR3 loop reads CASSVVEGVTEAFF. In DNA, the CDR3 is TGTGCCAGCAGCGTAGTTGAGGGGGTCACTGAAGCTTTCTTT. The genes are TRBV9 and TRBJ1-1; D perhaps matches TRBD1 (6 bases). Trimming took off 0 bases at V and 4 bases at J, with 10 bases between the two ends. Germline CDR1 SGDLS, CDR2 YYNGEE. The CDR3 covers 14 residues.

V usage is TRBV5-1 and J usage is TRBJ1-1; no clear D. The CDR3 runs 15 residues. CDR1 is SGHRS, CDR2 YFSETQ, per germline. V lost 4 bases and J lost 1, with 14 bases in between. Written as DNA, the CDR3 is TGCGCCAGCAGCGTACACGATACAAGGAACACTGAAGCTTTCTTT. Its translation: CASSVHDTRNTEAFF.

For this clone: A junction end diverges from the germline sequence, so it may reflect a read error. The rearrangement links TRBV6-6 to TRBJ1-2, with D unresolved. The CDR3 loop spans 13 amino acids. The V gene's germline CDR1 is MNHNY and CDR2 SVGAGI (reference sequence). The DNA of the CDR3 is TGTGCCACCCGGGTGGGGTCTAATTATGGCTACACCTTC. Amino acids: CATRVGSNYGYTF.

This rearrangement joins TRBV5-1 to TRBJ2-1; TRBD1 agrees at 10 bases. V was clipped by 6 bases and J by 1 base; unmatched bases: 7. CDR1 SGHRS and CDR2 YFSETQ come from the germline V gene. The CDR3 is made up of 16 amino acids. CDR3 protein: CASKTGQGVSYNEQFF. The CDR3 region has the DNA TGCGCCAGCAAAACAGGACAGGGGGTATCCTACAATGAGCAGTTCTTC.

The rearrangement links TRBV7-2 to TRBJ2-7; 8 positions agree with TRBD2. The germline V gene encodes CDR1 SGHTA and CDR2 FQGNSA. The V segment lost 5 bases and the J segment 6 bases; nucleotides outside the gene matches: 9. This CDR3 region has 14 residues. CDR3 DNA: TGTGCCAGCAGCCGCGGGAGGCCCCCTATCGAGCAGTACTTC. Its translation is CASSRGRPPIEQYF.

This chain links TRBV5-1 with TRBJ2-7, with D possibly matching TRBD1 (5 bases). The CDR3 consists of 15 residues. Deletions cut 0 bases from V and 3 bases from J, with 13 bases between. Per germline, CDR1 SGHRS and CDR2 YFSETQ. The CDR3 sequence: CASSLVGVSGYEQYF. The CDR3, as DNA: TGCGCCAGCAGCTTGGTAGGGGTAAGTGGCTACGAGCAGTACTTC.

The chain joins TRBV18 to TRBJ2-6; 7 nucleotides match TRBD1. This CDR3 is 17 amino acids long. V trimming: 3 bases; J trimming: 0 bases; junction bases outside the gene matches: 5. Germline lookup yields CDR1 KGHSH and CDR2 LQKENI. This chain's CDR3 is CASSPLQGSSGANVLTF. The CDR3 DNA reads as TGTGCCAGCTCACCTTTACAGGGGAGCTCTGGGGCCAACGTCCTGACTTTC.

The chain combines TRBV9 with TRBJ2-4, with 9 bases lining up with TRBD2. Germline V CDR1 and CDR2: SGDLS, YYNGEE. The CDR3 has 16 residues. V lost 4 bases, J lost 3 bases, and 8 bases stayed unmatched. CDR3 sequence reads: CASSPAGGRVKNIQYF. CDR3 in DNA: TGTGCCAGCAGCCCCGCGGGCGGGAGGGTCAAAAACATTCAGTACTTC.

The V gene is TRBV7-6, the J gene TRBJ2-3, with 12 bases lining up with TRBD1. Losses at the gene ends were 1 base for V and 0 bases for J; bases not matched to a gene: 14. Germline CDR1 and CDR2: SGHVS and FNYEAQ. This CDR3 is 21 amino acids long. The CDR3: CASSLDGTGGSKGTSTDTQYF. The CDR3 nucleotides are TGTGCCAGCAGCTTAGATGGGACAGGGGGCTCTAAGGGGACTAGCACAGATACGCAGTATTTT.

About this clone itself: Other DNA sequences in this specimen translate into the identical CDR3. The chain carries TRBV7-9 and TRBJ1-1, with TRBD1 as a possible D gene (5 bases). CDR1 SEHNR and CDR2 FQNEAQ come from the germline V gene (reference sequence). CDR3 length: 15 residues. V lost 5 bases and J lost 0, with 13 bases in between. CDR3 residues: CASSPRAGLNTEAFF. Here the CDR3 DNA reads TGTGCCAGCAGCCCCCGCGCAGGGCTGAACACTGAAGCTTTCTTT.

The V call is TRBV6-5, the J call TRBJ1-4; no firm D call. V was trimmed by 6 bases and J by 2 bases, leaving 13 bases between them. CDR1 and CDR2 (germline): MNHEY, SVGAGI. The CDR3 has 15 residues. The CDR3 sequence: CASSRVTGTNEKLFF. Here the CDR3 DNA reads TGTGCCAGCAGCCGGGTTACCGGGACTAATGAAAAACTGTTTTTT.

This rearrangement joins TRBV9 to TRBJ1-5, with TRBD1 matching 8 bases. Trimming took 3 bases from V and 9 from J; bases not matched to a gene: 11. The CDR3 is made up of 15 amino acids. From germline, CDR1 is SGDLS and CDR2 YYNGEE. This chain's CDR3 is CASSATGAPRLPQHF. Here the CDR3 DNA reads TGTGCCAGCAGCGCGACAGGGGCCCCGAGGTTGCCCCAGCATTTT. Combining the CDR3 with reference TRBV9 and TRBJ1-5 gives the whole variable domain DSGVTQTPKHLITATGQRVTLRCSPRSGDLSVYWYQQSLDQGLQFLIQYYNGEERAKGNILERFSAQQFPDLHSELNLSSLELGDSALYFCASSATGAPRLPQHFGDGTRLSIL.

As concerns this clone: This sample includes further DNA sequences coding for the same CDR3. The J gene is TRBJ1-1, the V gene TRBV18; tentatively, D is TRBD1 (5 bases). V lost 3 bases and J lost 1, with 9 bases in between. The CDR3 runs 14 residues. Germline V gives CDR1 KGHSH, CDR2 LQKENI. The CDR3 DNA reads TGTGCCAGCTCACCTGCCGGGGGGAACACTGAAGCTTTCTTT. Encoded protein: CASSPAGGNTEAFF.

The chain joins TRBV28 to TRBJ1-5, with a tentative D call TRBD1 (5 bases). The CDR3 runs 18 residues. Per the germline V gene, CDR1 is MDHEN and CDR2 is SYDVKM. V was trimmed by 2 bases and J by 1 base, leaving 18 bases between them. CDR3 residues: CASSLVAGGARSNQPQHF. Here the CDR3 DNA reads TGTGCCAGCAGTTTAGTGGCCGGCGGGGCTAGAAGCAATCAGCCCCAGCATTTT.

This clone occurred once. V is TRBV7-6 and J is TRBJ2-1; D not certain. CDR3 length: 11 residues. Germline values: CDR1 SGHVS, CDR2 FNYEAQ. Trimming pared 1 base from V and 11 bases from J, leaving 6 bases between. The CDR3 region has the DNA TGTGCCAGCAGCTTAGAACACAAGCAGTTCTTC. This encodes CASSLEHKQFF.

Concerning this clone: This specimen includes other DNA sequences encoding the same CDR3. Written as DNA, the CDR3 is TGTGCCAGCAGCTTAAGACTAGCCAATGAGCAGTTCTTC. Translated: CASSLRLANEQFF. The chain carries TRBV7-3 and TRBJ2-1; 7 bases fit TRBD2. In germline, CDR1 is SGHTA, CDR2 FQGTGA. The CDR3 runs 13 residues. The trim removed 1 base at V and 6 bases at J, leaving 0 bases unmatched.

As to this clone: It is unclear where the CDR3 begins or ends on the DNA, so no DNA is shown, and the CDR3 is as TCRdb lists it. The genes are TRBV7-2 and TRBJ1-2. CDR1 and CDR2 (germline): SGHTA, FQGNSA. The CDR3 length equals 12 residues, ends included. This CDR3 is CASSLVARGNTF.

This clone was recorded only once. The chain links TRBV7-2 to TRBJ1-2; a possible D gene is TRBD1 (5 bases). V was cut by 5 bases and J by 7 bases, with 17 bases left in between. This CDR3 is built from 14 residues. From germline, CDR1 is SGHTA and CDR2 FQGNSA. For the CDR3, the DNA is TGTGCCAGCAGCCCCTCGCGGGGGAGCAGTGGCTACACCTTC. Its translation: CASSPSRGSSGYTF.